This entry features one T cell receptor beta chain sequence. The target of this receptor is not known. Base qualities were left out, and no much larger clone turns up one base away. TCRbeta CDR3 regions were amplified from genomic DNA by means of the immunoSEQ Assay, a bias-controlled multiplex PCR. On the authors' methods: The number of nucleated cells in each sample was estimated from the amplification of reference gene primers within the assay. To quantify the absolute abundance of each unique TCRbeta CDR3 rearrangement, sequence reads were collapsed and filtered. For each sample, productive Simpson clonality was calculated by taking the square root of Simpson's diversity index across productive rearrangements. TCRdb mirrors the immuneACCESS table, restricted to in-frame sequences. Some clones are absent from its copies; in checked studies, under half trace to an unresolved V gene, and the reason for the others is unknown. D and trimming come from the DNA, and the V and J calls and clone size come from that table. The table for this sample lists tens of thousands of clones; 82% of them were counted only once. Jointly, the top ten make up approximately 14% of the sample.

Whole blood was collected in K2EDTA tubes by collaborating institutions according to the institutions' own protocols. For TCRbeta analysis, collaborators shipped samples in one of three forms: frozen whole blood, isolated PBMCs, or DNA extracted from either of those sample types. The record originates from a study of blood T cell repertoires in COVID-19 (dated by TCRdb to about 2020). At the level of the whole study: The collaborator samples originated in the United States, Italy and Spain and spanned the acute and convalescent phases of COVID-19. A freely available public database, intended as a resource for researchers studying the immune response to SARS-CoV-2, is where the repertoires were released. Sample metadata almost always included a de-identified subject ID, COVID-19 status, age in years and sex. The material from the prospective study consisted of cDNA or gDNA derived from T cells, B-cell-depleted T cells, or PBMCs. The samples were drawn from the first 160 participants of the ongoing ImmuneRACE study and from about 1,200 subjects provided by 6 global collaborators. Where HLA class I and class II types were available, the types were taken from metadata supplied by the sample provider, not from assay-based typing. Deeply sampled blood TCRbeta repertoires from subjects exposed to, actively infected with, or recovered from COVID-19 were included in the dataset. Overall study results and their limits: Clinical and demographic metadata were provided uncurated, with the amount varying by source and participant.

From the germline V gene (reference sequence), CDR1 is MNHEY and CDR2 is SMNVEV. Measured from the cysteine to the phenylalanine, the CDR3 is 13 residues long. Only CDR3 DNA is held: 39 bases, read in frame from base 1. V drops 7 bases and J drops 8 bases, leaving 17 bases in between. The chain uses TRBV27 and TRBJ1-2; tentative D gene TRBD1, with 6 bases matching. Sequenced input: peripheral blood. The clonotype comes from a woman at least 80 years old with acute or convalescent COVID-19. The DNA sequence follows: TGTGCCAGCACCCCCAGTGGGGGCGTGGGCTACACCTTC. Translated, this is CASTPSGGVGYTF.